The rows below give T cell receptor beta chains drawn from one sample of a study of blood T cells in healthy people across ages. TCRdb reanalysed the 5' RACE reads using MiXCR and keeps one entry per CDR3 protein. The data hold about 930,000 distinct CDR3 sequences, with around 29% observed a single time. The same sample was also studied in work on T cells of mothers and their children.

The specimen was blood. The receptor source for this set is a woman aged 40 to 55 in good health. CDR3s include the opening cysteine and the closing phenylalanine or tryptophan. Each record gives: clone size, V gene, J gene, D gene, CDR3 protein, CDR3 DNA. A D gene is named only where the DNA matches it firmly. Clone size appears in some rows only: once, few, many, or a class for an expanded clone.

clone_size: few
v_call: TRBV27
j_call: TRBJ2-7
d_call: TRBD1
cdr3_aa: CASRGQGRPYEQYF
cdr3_nt: TGTGCCAGCAGGGGACAGGGGAGGCCCTACGAGCAGTACTTC

clone_size: NA
v_call: TRBV9
j_call: TRBJ2-7
d_call: TRBD2
cdr3_aa: CASSVSSGGSYEQDF
cdr3_nt: TGTGCCAGCAGCGTATCTAGCGGGGGTTCCTACGAGCAGGACTTC

clone_size: few
v_call: TRBV4-2
j_call: TRBJ2-7
d_call: TRBD1
cdr3_aa: CASSQDGQGYYEQYF
cdr3_nt: TGTGCCAGCAGCCAAGATGGACAGGGATACTACGAGCAGTACTTC

clone_size: NA
v_call: TRBV4-3
j_call: TRBJ1-1
d_call: TRBD1
cdr3_aa: CASSQFRRGTEAFF
cdr3_nt: TGCGCCAGCAGCCAATTCCGCAGGGGGACTGAAGCTTTCTTT

clone_size: once
v_call: TRBV29-1
j_call: TRBJ1-1
d_call: NA
cdr3_aa: CSAEESETEAFF
cdr3_nt: TGCAGCGCTGAAGAGAGTGAGACTGAAGCTTTCTTT

clone_size: NA
v_call: TRBV14
j_call: TRBJ1-6
d_call: NA
cdr3_aa: CASSQGADSPLHF
cdr3_nt: TGTGCCAGCAGCCAAGGGGCGGACTCACCCCTCCACTTT

clone_size: NA
v_call: TRBV7-6
j_call: TRBJ2-1
d_call: NA
cdr3_aa: CASSLAEGSPYNEQFF
cdr3_nt: TGTGCCAGCAGCTTAGCAGAGGGGAGCCCCTACAATGAGCAGTTCTTC

clone_size: many
v_call: TRBV14
j_call: TRBJ2-7
d_call: NA
cdr3_aa: CASSQVPGQLQYF
cdr3_nt: TGTGCCAGCAGCCAAGTCCCAGGACAGCTCCAGTACTTC

clone_size: NA
v_call: TRBV12-3/TRBV12-4
j_call: TRBJ1-2
d_call: TRBD1
cdr3_aa: CASRRQGAGGYTF
cdr3_nt: TGTGCCAGCAGGAGACAGGGGGCGGGTGGCTACACCTTC

clone_size: many
v_call: TRBV20-1
j_call: TRBJ1-5
d_call: NA
cdr3_aa: CSARDGGGQPQHF
cdr3_nt: TGCAGTGCTAGAGATGGAGGGGGGCAGCCCCAGCATTTT

clone_size: few
v_call: TRBV4-3
j_call: TRBJ1-4
d_call: TRBD1
cdr3_aa: CASSQQGGARGEKLFF
cdr3_nt: TGCGCCAGCAGCCAACAGGGGGGGGCGCGAGGTGAAAAACTGTTTTTT

clone_size: NA
v_call: TRBV20-1
j_call: TRBJ2-1
d_call: NA
cdr3_aa: CSAGGGDFGYNEQFF
cdr3_nt: TGCAGTGCTGGTGGAGGGGACTTTGGCTACAATGAGCAGTTCTTC

clone_size: few
v_call: TRBV7-6
j_call: TRBJ2-7
d_call: NA
cdr3_aa: CASSLTSGPAYEQYF
cdr3_nt: TGTGCCAGCAGCTTAACCAGCGGACCCGCCTACGAGCAGTACTTC

clone_size: few
v_call: TRBV2
j_call: TRBJ2-7
d_call: NA
cdr3_aa: CASSVRQPYEQYF
cdr3_nt: TGTGCCAGCAGTGTGCGGCAGCCCTACGAGCAGTACTTC

clone_size: NA
v_call: TRBV30
j_call: TRBJ1-2
d_call: TRBD1
cdr3_aa: CAWYRGLYGYTF
cdr3_nt: TGTGCCTGGTACAGGGGTTTGTATGGCTACACCTTC

clone_size: few
v_call: TRBV28
j_call: TRBJ2-7
d_call: NA
cdr3_aa: CASKTYGGPYEQYF
cdr3_nt: TGTGCCAGCAAAACCTACGGGGGACCCTACGAGCAGTACTTC

clone_size: few
v_call: TRBV10-2
j_call: TRBJ2-3
d_call: TRBD2
cdr3_aa: CASIPGLATDTQYF
cdr3_nt: TGCGCCAGCATCCCGGGACTAGCCACAGATACGCAGTATTTT

clone_size: NA
v_call: TRBV10-3
j_call: TRBJ1-2
d_call: NA
cdr3_aa: CAISPVPTLTNYGYTF
cdr3_nt: TGTGCCATCAGTCCTGTTCCTACCCTGACTAACTATGGCTACACCTTC

clone_size: few
v_call: TRBV2
j_call: TRBJ2-3
d_call: TRBD2
cdr3_aa: CASRGASGGRTDTQYF
cdr3_nt: TGTGCCAGCAGGGGGGCTAGCGGGGGCCGCACAGATACGCAGTATTTT

clone_size: few
v_call: TRBV5-6
j_call: TRBJ2-7
d_call: TRBD1
cdr3_aa: CASNSAGTGVYEQYF
cdr3_nt: TGTGCCAGCAACTCGGCCGGGACAGGGGTCTACGAGCAGTACTTC

clone_size: many
v_call: TRBV3-1
j_call: TRBJ2-1
d_call: TRBD2
cdr3_aa: CASSQASGGPFGQFF
cdr3_nt: TGTGCCAGCAGCCAAGCCAGCGGGGGGCCCTTCGGGCAGTTCTTC

clone_size: NA
v_call: TRBV15
j_call: TRBJ1-1
d_call: NA
cdr3_aa: CATSRVGVNTKAFF
cdr3_nt: TGTGCCACCAGCAGAGTCGGGGTGAACACTAAAGCTTTCTTT